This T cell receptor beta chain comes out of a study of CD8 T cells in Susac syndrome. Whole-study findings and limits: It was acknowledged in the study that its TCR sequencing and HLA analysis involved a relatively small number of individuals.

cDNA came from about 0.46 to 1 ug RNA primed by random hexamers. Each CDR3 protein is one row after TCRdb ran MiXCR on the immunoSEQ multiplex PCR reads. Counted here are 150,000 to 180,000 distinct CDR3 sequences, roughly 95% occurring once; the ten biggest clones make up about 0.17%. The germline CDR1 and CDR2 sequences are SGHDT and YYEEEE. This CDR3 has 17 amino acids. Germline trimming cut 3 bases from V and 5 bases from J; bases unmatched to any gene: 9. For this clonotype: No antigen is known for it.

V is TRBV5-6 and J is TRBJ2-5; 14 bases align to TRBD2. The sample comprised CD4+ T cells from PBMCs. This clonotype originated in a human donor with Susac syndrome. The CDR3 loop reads CASSWIGGLAGAETQYF. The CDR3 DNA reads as TGTGCCAGCAGCTGGATAGGGGGACTAGCGGGGGCCGAGACCCAGTACTTC.